The 21 T cell receptor beta chains below all came from one sample that was sequenced in a study of preoperative IRX-2 immunotherapy in early breast cancer. Profiled with immunoSEQ multiplex PCR; TCRdb holds only in-frame clones, not every one. The repertoire holds about 2,700 clones, with about 76% as singletons. Treatment indicated: preoperative locoregional IRX-2 cytokine immunotherapy. The material sequenced was tumor tissue, taken before IRX-2 immunotherapy. These receptors all stem from a human donor with breast cancer.

This chain joins TRBV19 and TRBJ2-7; 8 nucleotides align to TRBD1. The CDR3 has 15 residues. V shed 5 bases, J shed 1 base, and the junction held 7 bases outside the gene matches. CDR1 and CDR2 (germline): LNHDA, SQIVND (reference sequence). The CDR3 region has the DNA TGTGCCAGTAGTGACAGGGGACAAATTTCCTACGAGCAGTACTTC. Translated, it gives CASSDRGQISYEQYF.

This clone appeared a single time. This chain uses TRBV28 with TRBJ2-2; possibly TRBD1 for D (5 bases). Trimming stripped 1 base from V and 6 bases from J, with 12 bases between. Looked up from germline, CDR1 is MDHEN and CDR2 is SYDVKM. CDR3 length: 15 residues. CDR3 loop: CASSLSRAAPGELFF. The CDR3 nucleotides are TGTGCCAGCAGTTTATCCAGGGCGGCCCCCGGGGAGCTGTTTTTT.

In this sample, this clone turned up a few times. The V and J genes are TRBV15 and TRBJ1-4; D call uncertain. Per the germline V gene, CDR1 is LNHNV and CDR2 is YYDKDF (reference sequence). The CDR3 length is 16 residues. Trimming cost V 1 base and J 0 bases, with 9 bases left between them. Here the CDR3 reads CATSRVPTATNEKLFF. In DNA form, the CDR3 reads TGTGCCACCAGCAGAGTTCCCACGGCAACTAATGAAAAACTGTTTTTT.

This chain joins TRBV11-3 and TRBJ1-1; a weak D match, TRBD1 (6 bases). Germline CDR1 SGHNT, CDR2 YENEEA. The CDR3 extends over 14 amino acids. V was trimmed by 5 bases and J by 1 base, leaving 11 bases between them. CDR3 loop: CASSEGVGNTEAFF. The CDR3 DNA reads TGTGCCAGCAGCGAGGGGGTCGGGAACACTGAAGCTTTCTTT.

The V call is TRBV5-1, the J call TRBJ2-1; D is perhaps TRBD1 (6 bases). CDR3 size: 15 residues. Trimming left V 3 bases short and J 7 bases short, with 17 bases between. Germline loops: CDR1 SGHRS, CDR2 YFSETQ. The CDR3 DNA is TGCGCCAGCAGCTCCTCCGGACAGACTACTAATGAGCAGTTCTTC. This encodes CASSSSGQTTNEQFF.

This chain uses TRBV28 with TRBJ2-6, with TRBD1 matching over 7 bases. The CDR3 is 15 residues long. V was pared by 7 bases and J by 0 bases, with 3 bases of the junction left unmatched. The V gene's germline CDR1 is MDHEN and CDR2 SYDVKM. The CDR3 sequence: CASIDRASGANVLTF. CDR3 nucleotides: TGTGCCAGCATCGACAGGGCCTCTGGGGCCAACGTCCTGACTTTC.

This chain links TRBV28 with TRBJ1-2, with D unresolved. This CDR3 has 14 amino acids. Trimming pared 5 bases from V and 2 bases from J, leaving 12 bases between. Per germline, CDR1 MDHEN and CDR2 SYDVKM. The CDR3 here is CASSLYQANYGYTF. The CDR3 DNA is TGTGCCAGCAGTCTGTATCAAGCGAACTATGGCTACACCTTC.

This clone occurred once. The chain uses TRBV25-1 and TRBJ1-3; possible D gene TRBD1, 5 bases. Trimming removed 6 bases from V and 0 bases from J, with 12 bases in between. This CDR3 region has 15 residues. The V gene's germline CDR1 is MGHDK and CDR2 SYGVNS. The CDR3 sequence: CASRSQGYSGNTIYF. The CDR3 DNA follows: TGTGCCAGCAGGTCTCAGGGATACTCTGGAAACACCATATATTTT. The full variable domain, with the rest looked up from reference TRBV25-1 and TRBJ1-3, is EADIYQTPRYLVIGTGKKITLECSQTMGHDKMYWYQQDPGMELHLIHYSYGVNSTEKGDLSSESTVSRIRTEHFPLTLESARPSHTSQYLCASRSQGYSGNTIYFGEGSWLTVV.

The J gene is TRBJ1-1, the V gene TRBV30; no definite D call. Per the germline V gene, CDR1 is GTSNPN and CDR2 is SVGIG (reference sequence). The CDR3 consists of 13 residues. In DNA, the CDR3 is TGTGCTTTTTTCCGAGTCCTGAACACTGAAGCTTTCTTT. Translation: CAFFRVLNTEAFF.

V is TRBV19 and J is TRBJ2-2; 7 nucleotides agree with TRBD1. The germline V gene encodes CDR1 LNHDA and CDR2 SQIVND (reference sequence). With 1 base clipped from V and 0 bases from J, the junction kept 5 bases outside the gene matches. CDR3 length: 17 amino acids. CDR3 nucleotide sequence: TGTGCCAGTAGTATAGTCCGGACAGGCCCGAACACCGGGGAGCTGTTTTTT. As protein: CASSIVRTGPNTGELFF.

This clone was counted between two and nine times. This chain uses TRBV29-1 with TRBJ1-1, with 7 bases lining up with TRBD1. The trim removed 8 bases at V and 2 bases at J, leaving 8 bases unmatched. The CDR3 contains 13 residues. CDR1 and CDR2 (germline): SQVTM, ANQGSEA. This CDR3 reads CSSRTGGNTEAFF. DNA of the CDR3: TGCAGCTCGAGGACAGGAGGTAACACTGAAGCTTTCTTT. Drawing the rest from reference TRBV29-1 and TRBJ1-1, the complete variable domain is SAVISQKPSRDICQRGTSLTIQCQVDSQVTMMFWYRQQPGQSLTLIATANQGSEATYESGFVIDKFPISRPNLTFSTLTVSNMSPEDSSIYLCSSRTGGNTEAFFGQGTRLTVV.

The gene calls are TRBV1 and TRBJ2-4; the D call in the table, TRBD2, was not verified against the DNA. TRBV1 is a pseudogene locus. This CDR3 has 17 amino acids. The CDR3, as DNA: TGCGCCAGCAGCCAAGATCGAAGCCTCTCTGCCAAAAACATTCAGTACTTC. The encoded protein is CASSQDRSLSAKNIQYF.

This clone was detected a few times. The gene calls are TRBV6-8 and TRBJ2-7, with a weak D call TRBD1 (5 bases). Trimming removed 2 bases from V and 5 bases from J, with 10 bases in between. Per germline, CDR1 MNHGY and CDR2 SAAAGT. The CDR3 runs 13 residues. The CDR3: CASSYRQGDEQYF. The CDR3 DNA reads TGTGCCAGCAGTTACCGTCAGGGTGACGAGCAGTACTTC.

This chain links TRBV11-3 with TRBJ1-4; D might be TRBD1 (6 bases). Deletions cut 5 bases from V and 5 bases from J, with 21 bases between. The CDR3 consists of 17 residues. Germline assignment: CDR1 SGHNT and CDR2 YENEEA. The CDR3 DNA reads TGTGCCAGCAGCCTTAGCGTCGGGGGACAAACGAATGAAAAACTGTTTTTT. Its protein is CASSLSVGGQTNEKLFF.

The J gene is TRBJ1-4, the V gene TRBV15; D remains unclear. CDR1 LNHNV and CDR2 YYDKDF come from the germline V gene (reference sequence). V lost 3 bases to trimming and J lost 8 bases, with 13 bases between them. CDR3 size: 14 residues. The CDR3 spells CATSRTRRGEKLFF. CDR3 DNA: TGTGCCACCAGCAGGACTCGGAGAGGGGAAAAACTGTTTTTT.

This chain uses TRBV11-3 with TRBJ2-1; 7 bases agree with TRBD2. The CDR3 totals 16 residues. Germline-derived CDR1 and CDR2 are SGHNT and YENEEA. The J segment lost 3 bases and the V segment lost 1 base, leaving 6 bases of the junction unmatched. In DNA, the CDR3 is TGTGCCAGCAGCTTAGTGCGGCTAGCGGTCTACAATGAGCAGTTCTTC. Translation: CASSLVRLAVYNEQFF.

In this sample, this clone turned up once. The rearrangement joins TRBV6-8 to TRBJ1-6; 8 nucleotides align to TRBD1. Germline CDR1 and CDR2: MNHGY and SAAAGT. The V and J ends lost 4 bases and 10 bases, in that order; junction bases with no gene match: 15. The CDR3 consists of 17 residues. This CDR3 is CASSSPTGAKGYSPLHF. The CDR3 nucleotides are TGTGCCAGCAGTTCCCCGACAGGGGCGAAAGGATACTCACCCCTCCACTTT.

The V and J genes are TRBV6-8 and TRBJ2-1, with 8 bases lining up with TRBD2. V gave up 5 bases and J gave up 2 bases; unmatched junction bases: 5. The CDR3 has 15 amino acids. CDR1 and CDR2 from the germline V gene are MNHGY and SAAAGT. The CDR3 sequence is CASSASGSPYNEQFF. The CDR3 nucleotides read TGTGCCAGCAGTGCTAGCGGGTCCCCCTACAATGAGCAGTTCTTC.

The chain joins TRBV18 to TRBJ2-3; 7 bases fit TRBD1. This CDR3 has 16 residues. V was pared by 6 bases and J by 3 bases, with 12 bases of the junction left unmatched. Germline V gene lookup returns CDR1 KGHSH and CDR2 LQKENI. The CDR3 region has the DNA TGTGCCAGCTCGCAAACAGGGGCCGCGTTTACAGATACGCAGTATTTT. Residues: CASSQTGAAFTDTQYF.

The rearrangement joins TRBV30 to TRBJ1-3, with D perhaps matching TRBD1 (5 bases). Per the germline V gene, CDR1 is GTSNPN and CDR2 is SVGIG (reference sequence). The V gene lost 4 bases and the J gene lost 5 bases, with 12 bases spanning the gap. CDR3 length equals 13 residues. Here the CDR3 DNA reads TGTGCCTGGACTGGGACGTTAAGAAACACCATATATTTT. Its translation is CAWTGTLRNTIYF.

This sequence joins TRBV6-8 and TRBJ2-3, with 7 nucleotides matching TRBD1. Looked up from germline, CDR1 is MNHGY and CDR2 is SAAAGT. The CDR3 is 15 amino acids. The V and J ends lost 6 bases and 1 base, in that order; junction bases with no gene match: 7. Written as DNA, the CDR3 is TGTGCCAGCAGACTCCGGGACAGAGGCACAGATACGCAGTATTTT. This translates into CASRLRDRGTDTQYF.